The sequence of this T cell receptor beta chain was determined in a study of T cells in Graves' hyperthyroidism and ophthalmopathy. At the level of the study: The initial diagnosis was the point when peripheral blood was collected, ahead of any treatment. General study findings and limits: Most thyroid clonotypes with frequency above 0.001 were detected in blood.

This clonotype was seen many times. Antigen specificity is unknown. Trimming cost V 4 bases and J 4 bases, with 20 bases left between them. This CDR3 has 16 residues. The V gene's germline CDR1 is SGHRS and CDR2 YFSETQ. The investigators amplified TCR beta CDR3 regions from RNA transcripts. Researchers ran a first-round RT-PCR on the TCR CDR3 using the HTBI primer set. TCRdb processed the multiplex PCR reads anew with MiXCR; each CDR3 protein has one entry. Of fewer than 500,000 distinct CDR3 sequences listed, about 14% are singletons. V usage is TRBV5-1 and J usage is TRBJ1-2; tentatively, D is TRBD1 (5 bases). This TCR derives from a woman aged 25-40 years with Graves' ophthalmopathy. Material for sequencing was blood. The DNA for the CDR3 is TGCGCCAGCAGCGGAAACTCAGGGACTACTGGCTATGGCTACACCTTC. It is translated as CASSGNSGTTGYGYTF. Drawing the rest from reference TRBV5-1 and TRBJ1-2, the complete variable domain is KAGVTQTPRYLIKTRGQQVTLSCSPISGHRSVSWYQQTPGQGLQFLFEYFSETQRNKGNFPGRFSGRQFSNSRSEMNVSTLELGDSALYLCASSGNSGTTGYGYTFGSGTRLTVV.